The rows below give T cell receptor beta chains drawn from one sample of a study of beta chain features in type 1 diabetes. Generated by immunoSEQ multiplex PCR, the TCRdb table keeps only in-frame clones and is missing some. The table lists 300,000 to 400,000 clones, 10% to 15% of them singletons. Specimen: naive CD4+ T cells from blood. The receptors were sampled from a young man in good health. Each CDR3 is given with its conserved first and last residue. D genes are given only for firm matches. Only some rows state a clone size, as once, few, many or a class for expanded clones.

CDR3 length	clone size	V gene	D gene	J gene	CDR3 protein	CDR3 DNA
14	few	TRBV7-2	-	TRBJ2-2	CASSRVGMTGELFF	TGTGCCAGCAGCCGGGTTGGAATGACCGGGGAGCTGTTTTTT
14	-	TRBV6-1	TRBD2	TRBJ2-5	CASSELAGQETQYF	TGTGCCAGCAGTGAACTAGCGGGCCAAGAGACCCAGTACTTC
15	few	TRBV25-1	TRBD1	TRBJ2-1	CASSERDSTYNEQFF	TGTGCCAGCAGTGAACGGGACAGCACCTACAATGAGCAGTTCTTC
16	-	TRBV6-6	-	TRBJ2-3	CASRLTSWYSTDTQYF	TGTGCCAGCAGGCTTACTAGCTGGTATAGCACAGATACGCAGTATTTT
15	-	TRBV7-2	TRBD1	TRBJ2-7	CASSLRGDRAYEQYF	TGTGCCAGCAGCTTAAGGGGGGACAGGGCCTACGAGCAGTACTTC
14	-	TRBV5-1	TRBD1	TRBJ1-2	CASSLGQDQGGYTF	TGCGCCAGCAGCCTTGGACAGGACCAGGGCGGCTACACCTTC
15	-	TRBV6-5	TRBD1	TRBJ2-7	CASSYWAGQGSEQYF	TGTGCCAGCAGTTACTGGGCCGGACAGGGATCCGAGCAGTACTTC
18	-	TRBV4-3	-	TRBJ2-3	CASSQDPAGAAIADTQYF	TGCGCCAGCAGCCAAGATCCGGCGGGGGCCGCTATCGCAGATACGCAGTATTTT
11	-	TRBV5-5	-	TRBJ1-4	CASSLAGGLFF	TGTGCCAGCAGCTTGGCCGGGGGACTGTTTTTT
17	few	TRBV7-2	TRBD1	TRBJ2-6	CASSLRTGGSGANVLTF	TGTGCCAGCAGCTTAAGGACAGGAGGCTCTGGGGCCAACGTCCTGACTTTC
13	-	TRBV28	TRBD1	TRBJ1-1	CATQGTGDTEAFF	TGTGCCACCCAAGGGACAGGGGACACTGAAGCTTTCTTT
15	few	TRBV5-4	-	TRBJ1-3	CASSLDPKTGNTIYF	TGTGCCAGCAGCTTGGACCCTAAAACTGGAAACACCATATATTTT
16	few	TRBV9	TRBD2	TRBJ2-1	CASSEGLALLYNEQFF	TGTGCCAGCAGCGAGGGACTAGCCCTTCTATACAATGAGCAGTTCTTC
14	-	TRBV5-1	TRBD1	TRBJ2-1	CASSLDRGANEQFF	TGCGCCAGCAGCTTGGACAGGGGTGCGAATGAGCAGTTCTTC
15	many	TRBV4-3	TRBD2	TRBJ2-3	CASSQRTSGRDTQYF	TGCGCCAGCAGCCAAAGGACTAGCGGGAGAGATACGCAGTATTTT
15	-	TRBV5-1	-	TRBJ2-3	CASSLDSLLTDTQYF	TGCGCCAGCAGCTTGGACAGTCTACTCACAGATACGCAGTATTTT
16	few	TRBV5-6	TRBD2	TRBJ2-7	CASSPGSGGRPYEQYF	TGTGCCAGCAGCCCGGGTAGCGGCGGGAGACCTTACGAGCAGTACTTC
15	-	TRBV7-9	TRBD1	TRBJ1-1	CASSPRTGRNTEAFF	TGTGCCAGCAGCCCGCGGACAGGGCGGAACACTGAAGCTTTCTTT
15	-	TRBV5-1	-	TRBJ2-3	CASSLVVPRTDTQYF	TGCGCCAGCAGCTTGGTCGTCCCCCGCACAGATACGCAGTATTTT
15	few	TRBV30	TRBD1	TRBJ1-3	CAWSVWAGGGNTIYF	TGTGCCTGGAGTGTATGGGCAGGGGGTGGAAACACCATATATTTT
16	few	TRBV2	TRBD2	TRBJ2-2	CASSELSGRQTGELFF	TGTGCCAGCAGTGAACTGAGCGGGAGACAGACCGGGGAGCTGTTTTTT
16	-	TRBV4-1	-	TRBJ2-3	CASSQGHRTYTDTQYF	TGCGCCAGCAGCCAAGGCCATCGGACTTACACAGATACGCAGTATTTT
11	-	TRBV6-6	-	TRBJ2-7	CASSYVDKSYF	TGTGCCAGCAGTTACGTAGACAAGTCCTACTTC
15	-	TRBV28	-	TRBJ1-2	CASSPEGARLYGYTF	TGTGCCAGCAGTCCGGAAGGGGCGCGTCTCTATGGCTACACCTTC
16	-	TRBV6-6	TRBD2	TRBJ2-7	CASSYSGLADPYEQYF	TGTGCCAGCAGTTACTCCGGCCTAGCGGACCCCTACGAGCAGTACTTC
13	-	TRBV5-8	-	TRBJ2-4	CASSLSAKNIQYF	TGTGCCAGCAGCTTGAGCGCCAAAAACATTCAGTACTTC
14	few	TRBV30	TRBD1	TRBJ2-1	CAWGGRGSYNEQFF	TGTGCCTGGGGGGGCAGGGGGTCCTACAATGAGCAGTTCTTC
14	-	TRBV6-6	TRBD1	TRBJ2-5	CASSPRQGPVTQYF	TGTGCCAGCAGCCCAAGACAGGGTCCAGTGACCCAGTACTTC
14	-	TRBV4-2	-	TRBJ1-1	CASSQVPEPGRQFF	TGTGCCAGCAGCCAAGTCCCCGAACCTGGAAGACAGTTCTTT
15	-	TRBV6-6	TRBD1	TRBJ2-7	CASSYFGTVADEQYF	TGTGCCAGCAGTTACTTCGGGACAGTGGCCGACGAGCAGTACTTC
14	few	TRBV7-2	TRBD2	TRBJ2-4	CASSSGGSKNIQYF	TGTGCCAGCAGCTCGGGGGGGTCCAAAAACATTCAGTACTTC
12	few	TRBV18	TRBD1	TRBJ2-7	CASSGTDYEQYF	TGTGCCAGCTCTGGGACAGACTACGAGCAGTACTTC
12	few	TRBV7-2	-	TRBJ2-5	CASSFARETQYF	TGTGCCAGCAGCTTTGCCCGGGAGACCCAGTACTTC
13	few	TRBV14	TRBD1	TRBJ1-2	CASSPRTGNGYTF	TGTGCCAGCAGCCCTAGGACAGGGAACGGCTACACCTTC
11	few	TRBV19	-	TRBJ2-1	CASSEDNEQFF	TGTGCCAGTAGTGAGGACAATGAGCAGTTCTTC
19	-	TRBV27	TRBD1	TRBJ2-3	CASSRNPSTGIRTTDTQYF	TGTGCCAGCAGCCGAAACCCCTCGACAGGGATTCGGACGACAGATACGCAGTATTTT
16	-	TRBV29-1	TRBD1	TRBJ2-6	CSVVGTGGGGANVLTF	TGCAGCGTTGTGGGGACAGGGGGCGGCGGGGCCAACGTCCTGACTTTC
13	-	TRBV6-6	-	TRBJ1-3	CATRDSPGNTIYF	TGTGCCACCCGAGACAGCCCTGGAAACACCATATATTTT
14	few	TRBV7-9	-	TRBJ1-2	CASSPGSGVDGYTF	TGTGCCAGCAGCCCGGGGTCGGGGGTAGATGGCTACACCTTC
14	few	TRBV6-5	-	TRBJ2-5	CASSLQGLQETQYF	TGTGCCAGCAGCTTACAGGGATTGCAAGAGACCCAGTACTTC
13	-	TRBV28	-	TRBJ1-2	CASSPRANYGYTF	TGTGCCAGCTCCCCGAGAGCTAACTATGGCTACACCTTC
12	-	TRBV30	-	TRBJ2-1	CAWTSNDNEQFF	TGTGCCTGGACGAGTAACGACAATGAGCAGTTCTTC
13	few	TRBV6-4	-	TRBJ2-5	CASRQDRQETQYF	TGTGCCAGCAGACAAGACAGGCAAGAGACCCAGTACTTC
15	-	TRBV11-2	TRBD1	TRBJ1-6	CASSPWTGSVSPLHF	TGTGCCAGCAGCCCGTGGACAGGGTCTGTTTCACCCCTCCACTTT
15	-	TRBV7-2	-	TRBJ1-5	CASSSGGTGVQPQHF	TGTGCCAGCAGCTCTGGCGGGACCGGCGTTCAGCCCCAGCATTTT
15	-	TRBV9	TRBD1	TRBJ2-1	CASRQQGSPYNEQFF	TGTGCCAGCAGACAACAGGGGTCCCCCTACAATGAGCAGTTCTTC
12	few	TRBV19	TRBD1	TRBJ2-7	CASSRTGYEQYF	TGTGCCAGTAGTAGGACAGGGTACGAGCAGTACTTC
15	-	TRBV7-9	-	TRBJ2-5	CASSLGLNKWETQYF	TGTGCCAGCAGCTTAGGTTTGAACAAGTGGGAGACCCAGTACTTC
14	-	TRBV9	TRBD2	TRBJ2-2	CASSRLADTGELFF	TGTGCCAGCAGTCGACTAGCGGACACCGGGGAGCTGTTTTTT
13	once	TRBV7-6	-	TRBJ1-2	CASSLRRNYGYTF	TGTGCCAGCAGCTTACGGCGGAACTATGGCTACACCTTC
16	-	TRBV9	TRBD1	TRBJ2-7	CASSVAGTGAPYEQYF	TGTGCCAGCAGCGTAGCGGGGACAGGGGCCCCCTACGAGCAGTACTTC
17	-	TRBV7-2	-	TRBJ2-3	CASSLVSSSLGTDTQYF	TGTGCCAGCAGCTTAGTGTCATCTAGTCTCGGCACAGATACGCAGTATTTT
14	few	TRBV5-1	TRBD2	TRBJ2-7	CASSSGLADYEQYF	TGCGCCAGCAGCTCTGGACTAGCAGACTACGAGCAGTACTTC
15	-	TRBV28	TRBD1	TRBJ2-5	CASSLPGRGRETQYF	TGTGCCAGCAGTTTGCCGGGCAGGGGGCGAGAGACCCAGTACTTC
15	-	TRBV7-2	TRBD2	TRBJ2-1	CASSSGSGRTHEQFF	TGTGCCAGCAGCTCCGGTAGCGGGAGGACCCATGAGCAGTTCTTC
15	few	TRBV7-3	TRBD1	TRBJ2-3	CASSVWDRGTDTQYF	TGTGCCAGCAGCGTATGGGACAGGGGCACAGATACGCAGTATTTT
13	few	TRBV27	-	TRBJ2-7	CASRQTAYYEQYF	TGTGCCAGCAGACAGACAGCTTACTACGAGCAGTACTTC
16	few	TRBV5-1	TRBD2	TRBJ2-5	CASSLGVAGPQETQYF	TGCGCCAGCAGCTTGGGAGTAGCGGGACCCCAAGAGACCCAGTACTTC
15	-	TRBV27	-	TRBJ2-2	CASSSTDTYTGELFF	TGTGCCAGCAGTTCGACCGACACCTACACCGGGGAGCTGTTTTTT